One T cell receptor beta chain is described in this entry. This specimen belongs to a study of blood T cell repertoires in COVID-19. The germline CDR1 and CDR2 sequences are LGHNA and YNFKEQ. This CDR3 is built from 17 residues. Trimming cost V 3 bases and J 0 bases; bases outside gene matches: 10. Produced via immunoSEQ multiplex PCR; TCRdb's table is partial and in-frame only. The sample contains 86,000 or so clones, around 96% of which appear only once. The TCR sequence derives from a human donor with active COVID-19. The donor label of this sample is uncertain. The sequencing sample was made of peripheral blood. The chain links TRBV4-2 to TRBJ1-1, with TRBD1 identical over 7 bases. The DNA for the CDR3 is TGTGCCAGCAGCCAGCGGGGACAGTCGGCGCTGAACACTGAAGCTTTCTTT. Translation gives CASSQRGQSALNTEAFF.